This T cell receptor beta chain was retrieved from a study of cytomegalovirus exposure and HLA in healthy donors. The PCR had 60 Vbeta and 13 Jbeta primers. Assay used: immunoSEQ multiplex PCR; TCRdb lists only in-frame clones, some missing. The sample yields roughly 150,000 clones, less than 85% seen once. As to this clone: Its antigen is unknown.

Whole-study findings and limits: The study flagged about 160 TCR beta chains as cytomegalovirus-associated. CMV serostatus alone was available as immune exposure information. Another analysis was done later, and it associated fewer than 20,000 TCR beta sequences with HLA alleles at 0.05 false discovery rate.

Each donor was nominally healthy when sampled (though unrecorded immune exposures were likely). The CDR3 is 13 residues long. V lost 11 bases and J lost 5, with 18 bases in between. Germline V gene lookup returns CDR1 SGHVS and CDR2 FNYEAQ. The sequencing sample was made of PBMCs. V and J are TRBV7-6 and TRBJ1-1; D perhaps matches TRBD1 (5 bases). This clonotype originated in a woman aged 45-60 years in good health and CMV-seropositive. The CDR3 loop is CAVSLGAATEAFF. The CDR3 DNA reads as TGTGCCGTTTCTCTAGGGGCAGCTACTGAAGCTTTCTTT.